The sequence of this TCR beta chain was determined in a study of cytomegalovirus exposure and HLA in healthy donors. Study-wide results and caveats: Listed as cytomegalovirus-associated were 150 to 200 TCR beta chains. According to reports, the classifier identified cytomegalovirus status with high specificity and sensitivity. Most observed TCR sequences were rare, whereas some public TCRs were detected in many donors.

CDR1 is SGHRS, CDR2 YFSETQ, per germline. The CDR3 runs to 17 residues. Trimming pared 4 bases from V and 0 bases from J, leaving 19 bases between. This clone was recorded only once. The antigen remains unidentified. Some clones are missing from TCRdb's copy, which holds only in-frame ones; the method was immunoSEQ multiplex PCR. The sample lists 200,000 or so clones; 85% to 95% were seen once. The donors were in the roughly 130-subject validation cohort, distinct from the roughly 670-subject first cohort. The receptor comes from a woman under 30 in good health and CMV-seronegative. What was sequenced was PBMCs. The chain joins TRBV5-1 to TRBJ1-2; D is ambiguous. The chain's CDR3 is CASSPYPNTPTNYGYTF. The CDR3 nucleotides read TGCGCCAGCAGCCCGTACCCCAACACCCCCACTAACTATGGCTACACCTTC.